This TCR beta chain comes out of a study of CD8 T cells in Susac syndrome. About 0.45 to 1 ug RNA was reverse transcribed with random hexamers. By means of immunoSEQ multiplex PCR, TCR beta CDR3 spanning 54 Vbeta and 13 Jbeta underwent amplification. TCRdb re-called the immunoSEQ multiplex PCR reads with MiXCR, one entry per CDR3 protein. The table lists about 240,000 distinct CDR3 sequences, about 96% of them singletons, with around 0.1% in the top ten. Trimming cost V 5 bases and J 2 bases; bases outside gene matches: 2. This CDR3 is 13 amino acids long. From blood CD8+ and CD4+ T cells, TCR beta sequences were generated. General observations from the study: When the CD4+ T cell repertoires of patients with Susac syndrome were examined, they did not show any clonal expansion.

Concerning this clonotype itself: Its specificity is unknown.

V usage is TRBV12-3 or TRBV12-4 and J usage is TRBJ2-7; 8 bases match TRBD2. Input material: CD4+ T cells from PBMCs. The TCR comes from a human donor with Susac syndrome. In DNA form, the CDR3 reads TGTGCCAGCAGTGTTAGCGGGACCTACGAGCAGTACTTC. Translated, it gives CASSVSGTYEQYF.